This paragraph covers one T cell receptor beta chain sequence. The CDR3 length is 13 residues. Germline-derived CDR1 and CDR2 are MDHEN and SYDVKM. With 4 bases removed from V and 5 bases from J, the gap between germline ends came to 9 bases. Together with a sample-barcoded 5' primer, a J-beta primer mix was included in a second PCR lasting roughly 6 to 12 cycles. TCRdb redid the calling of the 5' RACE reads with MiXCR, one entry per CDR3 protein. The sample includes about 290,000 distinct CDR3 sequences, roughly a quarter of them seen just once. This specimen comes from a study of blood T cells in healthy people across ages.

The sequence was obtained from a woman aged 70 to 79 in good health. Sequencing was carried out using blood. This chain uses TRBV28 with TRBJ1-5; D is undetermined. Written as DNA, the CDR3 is TGTGCCAGCAGTTCCCCAATGGATCAGCCCCAGCATTTT. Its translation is CASSSPMDQPQHF. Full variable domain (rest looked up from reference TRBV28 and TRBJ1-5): DVKVTQSSRYLVKRTGEKVFLECVQDMDHENMFWYRQDPGLGLRLIYFSYDVKMKEKGDIPEGYSVSREKKERFSLILESASTNQTSMYLCASSSPMDQPQHFGDGTRLSIL.